Listed below are T cell receptor beta chains from one sample, sequenced in a study of cytomegalovirus exposure and HLA in healthy donors. Here immunoSEQ multiplex PCR was the method, and the copy in TCRdb shows in-frame clones only, minus some. The sample contains more than 95,000 clones, roughly 79% of which appear only once. Input material: PBMCs. The source is a woman between 65 and 79 years old in good health and CMV-seropositive. The CDR3 runs from the conserved cysteine through the conserved F or W. The D gene is left open where the match is weak. Rows give clone size only sometimes, using once, few, many, or a class for an expanded clone.

>TRBJ1-1|TRBV7-2|NA|NA|17
CASCLGRGTSWNTEAFF
TGTGCCAGCTGCCTGGGGCGGGGCACTTCATGGAACACTGAAGCTTTCTTT
>TRBJ2-2|TRBV13|NA|TRBD1|15
CASSPRTGQTGELFF
TGTGCCAGCAGCCCCCGGACAGGCCAGACCGGGGAGCTGTTTTTT
>TRBJ2-5|TRBV6-5|NA|TRBD1|15
CASAGHRGIQETQYF
TGTGCCAGCGCCGGTCACAGGGGGATCCAAGAGACCCAGTACTTC
>TRBJ1-6|TRBV27|once|NA|18
CASSLWWEGQIGNSPLHF
TGTGCCAGCAGTTTATGGTGGGAGGGGCAAATAGGAAATTCACCCCTCCACTTT
>TRBJ2-2|TRBV28|NA|NA|12
CASSLQAGELFF
TGTGCCAGCAGTTTACAGGCCGGGGAGCTGTTTTTT
>TRBJ2-5|TRBV6-5|once|TRBD2|15
CASQLGRRNQETQYF
TGTGCCAGCCAGCTCGGGAGGCGGAACCAAGAGACCCAGTACTTC
>TRBJ2-3|TRBV28|NA|NA|15
CASSLWQGQGDTQYF
TGTGCCAGCAGTTTATGGCAGGGGCAGGGAGATACGCAGTATTTT
>TRBJ2-7|TRBV9|NA|TRBD1|16
CASSVAVGTGIYEQYF
TGTGCCAGCAGCGTAGCCGTAGGGACAGGAATCTACGAGCAGTACTTC
>TRBJ1-6|TRBV7-9|NA|NA|17
CASSLAQAPTYNSPLHF
TGTGCCAGCAGCTTAGCGCAGGCCCCCACGTATAATTCACCCCTCCACTTT
>TRBJ2-7|TRBV19|few|TRBD1|15
CASSMVRQGANEQYF
TGTGCCAGTAGTATGGTCCGGCAGGGGGCGAACGAGCAGTACTTC
>TRBJ2-3|TRBV5-4|NA|TRBD2|14
CASSVAGGGDTQYF
TGTGCCAGCAGCGTAGCGGGCGGGGGAGATACGCAGTATTTT
>TRBJ2-1|TRBV10-3|NA|TRBD1|14
CATNRDRVVDEQFF
TGTGCCACGAACCGGGACAGGGTTGTAGATGAGCAGTTCTTC
>TRBJ1-1|TRBV2|NA|NA|14
CASSDWGGRTEAFF
TGTGCCAGCAGTGACTGGGGGGGGCGGACTGAAGCTTTCTTT
>TRBJ2-7|TRBV4-2|NA|TRBD2|16
CASSQGGLAKPYEQYF
TGTGCCAGCAGCCAAGGTGGACTAGCGAAACCCTACGAGCAGTACTTC
>TRBJ2-7|TRBV7-2|few|TRBD1|14
CASSSGQGARGQYF
TGTGCCAGCAGCTCGGGACAGGGGGCGCGTGGGCAGTACTTC
>TRBJ2-1|TRBV15|NA|NA|17
CATSRTRTVSSYNEQFF
TGTGCCACCAGCAGAACCAGGACAGTAAGCTCCTACAATGAGCAGTTCTTC
>TRBJ2-5|TRBV28|NA|NA|14
CASSSVSAAETQYF
TGTGCCAGCAGTAGCGTCTCAGCGGCAGAGACCCAGTACTTC
>TRBJ2-3|TRBV6-1|NA|NA|16
CASSEGLLGPPDTQYF
TGTGCCAGCAGTGAAGGGTTACTAGGCCCGCCAGATACGCAGTATTTT
>TRBJ1-5|TRBV9|NA|TRBD1|15
CASSATTGSDQPQHF
TGTGCCAGCAGCGCTACGACAGGGAGTGATCAGCCCCAGCATTTT
>TRBJ2-1|TRBV6-1|few|TRBD2|15
CASSERESSYNEQFF
TGTGCCAGCAGTGAGCGGGAGAGCTCCTACAATGAGCAGTTCTTC
>TRBJ1-2|TRBV11-2|NA|NA|14
CASSSQGFTYGYTF
TGTGCCAGCAGCTCTCAGGGGTTTACCTATGGCTACACCTTC
>TRBJ2-7|TRBV7-2|NA|TRBD1|14
CASSFDRGNYEQYF
TGTGCCAGCAGCTTCGACAGGGGCAACTACGAGCAGTACTTC
>TRBJ1-2|TRBV4-1|NA|NA|14
CASSQHRGNYGYTF
TGCGCCAGCAGCCAGCACCGGGGGAACTATGGCTACACCTTC
>TRBJ1-1|TRBV6-5|NA|TRBD1|16
CASSYRQGAWNTEAFF
TGTGCCAGCAGTTACCGACAGGGGGCGTGGAACACTGAAGCTTTCTTT
>TRBJ2-3|TRBV21-1|NA|NA|18
CASPKLQDRGNRTDTQYF
TGTGCCAGCCCCAAGTTACAGGACAGGGGCAACCGAACGGATACGCAGTATTTT
>TRBJ1-1|TRBV7-9|few|NA|15
CASSVGRGQNTEAFF
TGTGCCAGCAGCGTAGGTAGGGGCCAGAACACTGAAGCTTTCTTT
>TRBJ2-5|TRBV30|NA|TRBD1|13
CAWRGQGPETQYF
TGTGCCTGGAGAGGACAGGGCCCAGAGACCCAGTACTTC
>TRBJ1-2|TRBV25-1|NA|NA|14
CASNQGGPSYGYTF
TGTGCCAGCAATCAGGGCGGACCGTCCTATGGCTACACCTTC
>TRBJ2-2|TRBV5-1|NA|TRBD2|15
CASQDLSGMVGELFF
TGCGCCAGCCAAGACCTTAGCGGGATGGTCGGGGAGCTGTTTTTT
>TRBJ2-5|TRBV9|once|TRBD1|16
CASSVGLTGGMETQYF
TGTGCCAGCAGCGTAGGTTTGACAGGGGGTATGGAGACCCAGTACTTC
>TRBJ2-3|TRBV29-1|NA|TRBD2|13
CSVETSGTDTQYF
TGCAGCGTTGAAACTAGCGGCACAGATACGCAGTATTTT
>TRBJ1-5|TRBV4-1|few|NA|17
CASSQRTGENSNQPQHF
TGCGCCAGCAGCCAAAGAACAGGAGAAAATAGCAATCAGCCCCAGCATTTT
>TRBJ2-7|TRBV18|NA|TRBD2|15
CASSPTSGGNYEQYF
TGTGCCAGCTCACCGACTAGCGGGGGAAACTACGAGCAGTACTTC
>TRBJ2-3|TRBV10-3|NA|NA|12
CAISEREDTQYF
TGTGCCATCAGTGAGCGAGAAGATACGCAGTATTTT
>TRBJ2-1|TRBV5-1|NA|TRBD1|16
CASSLQGADPYNEQFF
TGCGCCAGCAGCTTACAGGGGGCCGACCCATACAATGAGCAGTTCTTC
>TRBJ2-1|TRBV27|NA|NA|16
CASRNSTRQIYNEQFF
TGTGCCAGCAGAAACTCCACCCGACAGATTTACAATGAGCAGTTCTTC
>TRBJ2-3|TRBV29-1|NA|TRBD2|14
CSASGLAGTDTQYF
TGCAGCGCCTCGGGACTAGCGGGGACAGATACGCAGTATTTT
>TRBJ1-6|TRBV6-5|NA|NA|15
CASSYSILGGSPLHF
TGTGCCAGCAGTTACTCGATTTTAGGGGGTTCACCCCTCCACTTT
>TRBJ2-5|TRBV11-2|NA|TRBD2|17
CASSFPIAGPYQETQYF
TGTGCCAGCAGCTTTCCCATAGCGGGACCGTACCAAGAGACCCAGTACTTC
>TRBJ1-2|TRBV7-2|NA|NA|13
CASSLDPGYGYTF
TGTGCCAGCAGCTTAGACCCAGGGTATGGCTACACCTTC
>TRBJ2-1|TRBV9|NA|TRBD2|16
CASSLMGLAGSDPQFF
TGTGCCAGCAGCCTAATGGGACTAGCGGGATCAGATCCGCAGTTCTTC
>TRBJ2-2|TRBV5-1|NA|NA|17
CASSFEGRGANTGELFF
TGCGCCAGCAGCTTCGAGGGCAGGGGCGCGAACACCGGGGAGCTGTTTTTT
>TRBJ2-7|TRBV2|NA|NA|13
CASSSRISYEQYF
TGTGCCAGCAGTTCTAGAATTTCCTACGAGCAGTACTTC
>TRBJ1-1|TRBV6-1|few|NA|14
CASRPRGLNTEAFF
TGTGCCAGCCGACCCAGGGGCTTAAACACTGAAGCTTTCTTT
>TRBJ2-7|TRBV10-1|NA|TRBD1|16
CASSESRTGGPLGQYF
TGCGCCAGCAGTGAGTCCAGGACAGGGGGCCCTCTCGGGCAGTACTTC
>TRBJ1-5|TRBV18|NA|TRBD1|16
CASSPFGQVLNQPQHF
TGTGCCAGCTCACCCTTCGGACAGGTCCTCAATCAGCCCCAGCATTTT
>TRBJ2-1|TRBV19|NA|TRBD1|15
CASTWDRSSYNEQFF
TGTGCCAGTACCTGGGACAGGAGCTCCTACAATGAGCAGTTCTTC
>TRBJ2-1|TRBV5-6|NA|NA|14
CASSPGISPGEQFF
TGTGCCAGCAGCCCCGGTATATCTCCGGGTGAGCAGTTCTTC
>TRBJ2-3|TRBV5-1|NA|NA|13
CASSLEGADTQYF
TGCGCCAGCAGCTTGGAAGGGGCAGATACGCAGTATTTT
>TRBJ1-2|TRBV12-5|NA|NA|14
CASGLVGLFDGYTF
TGTGCTAGTGGTTTGGTCGGGTTGTTCGATGGCTACACCTTC
>TRBJ2-7|TRBV28|NA|NA|14
CASSRSAFSYEQYF
TGTGCCAGCAGCCGGTCCGCGTTCTCCTACGAGCAGTACTTC
>TRBJ2-3|TRBV5-4|NA|NA|14
CASSFGTAQETQYF
TGTGCCAGCAGCTTTGGAACCGCACAGGAGACGCAGTATTTT
>TRBJ1-6|TRBV4-2|NA|TRBD1|15
CASAQGDTYNSPLHF
TGTGCCAGCGCCCAGGGGGACACATATAATTCACCCCTCCACTTT
>TRBJ2-2|TRBV7-2|NA|NA|16
CASSLGPRTVTGELFF
TGTGCCAGCAGCTTAGGCCCTAGGACAGTCACCGGGGAGCTGTTTTTT
>TRBJ2-7|TRBV29-1|once|NA|13
CSVEPQGFGEQYF
TGCAGCGTTGAGCCCCAGGGTTTCGGCGAGCAGTACTTC
>TRBJ2-1|TRBV7-9|NA|TRBD2|14
CASSWGLAGNEQFF
TGTGCCAGCAGCTGGGGACTAGCAGGCAATGAGCAGTTCTTC
>TRBJ1-1|TRBV6-6|NA|NA|11
CASSYLVEAFF
TGTGCCAGCAGTTACTTAGTTGAAGCTTTCTTT
>TRBJ1-1|TRBV29-1|few|NA|14
CSVSRQESNTEAFF
TGCAGCGTATCCCGACAGGAGTCGAACACTGAAGCTTTCTTT
>TRBJ1-1|TRBV7-9|NA|NA|13
CASTSVWATEAFF
TGTGCCAGCACCTCCGTGTGGGCCACTGAAGCTTTCTTT
>TRBJ1-4|TRBV28|NA|TRBD1|16
CASSSAGQGAQEKLFF
TGTGCCAGCAGTTCCGCGGGACAGGGGGCGCAAGAAAAACTGTTTTTT